This is a list of T cell receptor beta chains from one sample in a study of cytomegalovirus exposure and HLA in healthy donors. Profiling relied on immunoSEQ multiplex PCR, and the TCRdb table lists in-frame clones only, not all of them. The sample lists under 200,000 clones, roughly 85% occurring once. Sequences were obtained from PBMCs. The receptors originated from a woman in her thirties or forties in good health and CMV-seronegative. Each CDR3 is given with its conserved first and last residue. The D gene is left open where the match is weak. Rows give clone size only sometimes, using once, few, many, or a class for an expanded clone.

j_call v_call d_call clone_size cdr3_aa cdr3_nt
TRBJ2-3 TRBV9 TRBD2 once CASSEGGSGGLNTQYF TGTGCCAGCAGCGAGGGGGGTAGCGGGGGGTTAAATACGCAGTATTTT
TRBJ2-2 TRBV28 TRBD2 . CASSSGTSGHTGELFF TGTGCCAGCAGTTCAGGGACTAGCGGACACACCGGGGAGCTGTTTTTT
TRBJ2-3 TRBV6-5 TRBD1 once CASTYDRGRTDTQYF TGTGCCAGCACCTATGACAGGGGGCGGACAGATACGCAGTATTTT
TRBJ1-4 TRBV6-5 . . CASSYTAGYGEKLFF TGTGCCAGCAGTTACACGGCAGGGTACGGGGAAAAACTGTTTTTT
TRBJ2-7 TRBV19 . . CASSIGTGLQYF TGTGCCAGTAGTATAGGAACGGGGTTGCAGTACTTC
TRBJ2-7 TRBV28 . . CASSLRDIEYEQYF TGTGCCAGCAGTCTCAGGGACATCGAGTACGAGCAGTACTTC
TRBJ2-7 TRBV7-9 . . CSSSFPDRGEQYF TGTTCCAGCAGCTTCCCGGACAGAGGCGAGCAGTACTTC
TRBJ2-3 TRBV7-9 TRBD1 . CASSLAGTGGIADTQYF TGTGCCAGCAGCTTGGCCGGGACAGGGGGCATCGCAGATACGCAGTATTTT
TRBJ2-3 TRBV5-1 . . CASSLGGPAGADTQYF TGCGCCAGCAGCTTGGGTGGGCCGGCCGGCGCAGATACGCAGTATTTT
TRBJ2-7 TRBV2 . . CASSESGIYSYEQYF TGTGCCAGCAGTGAATCGGGGATTTACTCCTACGAGCAGTACTTC
TRBJ2-2 TRBV6-6 . . CASTPLRELFF TGTGCCAGCACCCCCCTCCGGGAGCTGTTTTTT
TRBJ1-5 TRBV18 . . CAISSTGSNQPQHF TGTGCCATCTCATCGACAGGTAGCAATCAGCCCCAGCATTTT
TRBJ2-3 TRBV7-2 TRBD2 . CASSLLRGGTDTQYF TGTGCCAGCAGCCTACTGCGGGGGGGCACAGATACGCAGTATTTT